This T cell receptor (beta chain) was profiled in a study of blood T cells in healthy people across ages. Using a J-beta primer mix together with a sample-barcoded 5' primer, a second PCR was run for roughly 6 to 11 cycles. TCRdb ran MiXCR on the 5' RACE reads and lists one entry per CDR3 protein. The table shows about 1.5 million distinct CDR3 sequences, with approximately 39% occurring only once. Findings and limits, study-wide: Diversity estimates drawn from one million T cells were deemed underestimates.

Worth noting for this clonotype: Its antigen is not known.

Isolation of PBMCs gave at least 7 million cells per sample. Per germline, CDR1 SGHTA and CDR2 FQGNSA. This CDR3 region has 13 residues. V was clipped by 5 bases and J by 3 bases, with 10 bases between them. The chain links TRBV7-2 to TRBJ1-2; D perhaps matches TRBD1 (5 bases). This TCR was sampled from a woman aged 18-35 years in good health. The material sequenced was blood. CDR3 protein: CASSPTVYYGYTF. As DNA, the CDR3 is TGTGCCAGCAGCCCGACAGTCTACTATGGCTACACCTTC.